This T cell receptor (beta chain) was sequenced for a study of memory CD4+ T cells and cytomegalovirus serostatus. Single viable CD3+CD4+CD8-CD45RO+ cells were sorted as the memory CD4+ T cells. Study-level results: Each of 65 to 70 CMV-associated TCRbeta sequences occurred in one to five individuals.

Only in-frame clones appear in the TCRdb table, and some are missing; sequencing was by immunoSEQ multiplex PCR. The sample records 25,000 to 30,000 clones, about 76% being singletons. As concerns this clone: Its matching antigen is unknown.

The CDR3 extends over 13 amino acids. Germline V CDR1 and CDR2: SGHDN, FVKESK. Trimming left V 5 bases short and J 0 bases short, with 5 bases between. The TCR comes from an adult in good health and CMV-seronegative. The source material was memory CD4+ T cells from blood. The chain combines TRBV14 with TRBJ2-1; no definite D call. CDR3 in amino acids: CASSLSSYNEQFF. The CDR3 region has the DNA TGTGCCAGCAGCTTAAGCTCCTACAATGAGCAGTTCTTC.